This T cell receptor (beta chain) stems from a study of cytomegalovirus exposure and HLA in healthy donors. Across the study: An earlier analysis found 120 million or so unique TCR beta sequences from around 180 million T cells.

Healthy bone marrow donors formed the donor group. Use of 60 Vbeta and 13 Jbeta primers characterized the PCR. As handled by the study authors: Later, an analysis found some 80 million unique TCR beta chains, and roughly 10 million of these were shared. Assay: immunoSEQ multiplex PCR; the TCRdb copy retains only in-frame clones and omits some. That table supplies the V and J calls and clone size; D and trimming were determined from the DNA. There are some 130,000 clones in the sample; about 63% occur only once, and over 1.5% lies in the top ten. Germline-derived CDR1 and CDR2 are SGDLS and YYNGEE. Trimming took off 2 bases at V and 4 bases at J, with 9 bases between the two ends. There are 13 residues in the CDR3.

Input material: PBMCs. The TCR sequence derives from a man aged 30 to 45 in good health and CMV-seropositive. J is TRBJ2-5 and V is TRBV9; possibly TRBD2 for D (6 bases). For the CDR3, the DNA is TGTGCCAGCAGCGTCGGGGGTGGAGAGACCCAGTACTTC. Protein: CASSVGGGETQYF.